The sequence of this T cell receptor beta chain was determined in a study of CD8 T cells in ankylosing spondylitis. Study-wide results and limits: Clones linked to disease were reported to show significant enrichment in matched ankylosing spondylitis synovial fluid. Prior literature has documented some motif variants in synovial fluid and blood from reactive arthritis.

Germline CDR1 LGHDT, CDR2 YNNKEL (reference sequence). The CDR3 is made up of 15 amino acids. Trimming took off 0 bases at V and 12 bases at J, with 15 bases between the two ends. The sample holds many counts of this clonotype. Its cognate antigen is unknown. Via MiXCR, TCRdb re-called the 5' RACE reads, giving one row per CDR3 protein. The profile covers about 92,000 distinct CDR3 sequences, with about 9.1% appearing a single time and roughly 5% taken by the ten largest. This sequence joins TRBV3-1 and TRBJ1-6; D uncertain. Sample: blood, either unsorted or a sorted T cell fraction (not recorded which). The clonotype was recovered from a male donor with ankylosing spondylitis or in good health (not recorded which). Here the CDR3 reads CASSQDSRGPGPLHF. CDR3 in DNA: TGTGCCAGCAGCCAAGATTCACGGGGTCCGGGACCCCTCCACTTT.